What follows are 30 T cell receptor beta chains derived from one specimen sequenced in a study of T-cell reconstitution after alpha-beta-depleted transplantation in children listed by TCRdb under 2016. Library preparation employed PCR. Sequencing was performed on an Illumina HiSeq 2500. TCR libraries were prepared with molecular barcoding, using unique molecular identifiers to normalize TCRbeta repertoire quantification. Through fastp at Q25 and MiXCR, TCRdb rebuilt clones from the public reads, retaining in-frame beta chains. When rows share a CDR3 protein, they turn into one entry using the most common DNA and genes. This sample has some 490,000 distinct CDR3 sequences in its table, and around 13% of those were observed once. The ten largest account for around 5.8% of the sample. The material was PBMCs from the stem cell graft donor, obtained from the stem cell graft. The receptors shown here come from a human donor who donated a stem cell graft to a child with combined immunodeficiency.

This clonotype appeared many times. The chain combines TRBV6-5 with TRBJ2-7; TRBD1 might be the D (6 bases). Germline CDR1 is MNHEY and CDR2 is SVGAGI. This CDR3 region has 13 residues. Trimming took off 8 bases at V and 3 bases at J, with 14 bases between the two ends. The chain's CDR3 is CASGYLQGYEQYF. The CDR3 DNA is TGTGCCAGCGGCTACCTACAGGGCTACGAGCAGTACTTC.

J is TRBJ1-2 and V is TRBV24-1; no clear D. With 4 bases removed from V and 4 bases from J, the gap between germline ends came to 15 bases. The CDR3 is 15 amino acids. Germline lookup yields CDR1 KGHDR and CDR2 SFDVKD. The CDR3 sequence: CATSERSDGVYGYTF. For the CDR3, the DNA is TGTGCCACCAGTGAACGGTCAGACGGAGTCTATGGCTACACCTTC.

This chain uses TRBV7-6 with TRBJ2-7, with 8 bases identical to TRBD2. Germline V gene lookup returns CDR1 SGHVS and CDR2 FNYEAQ. This CDR3 has 17 residues. The V and J ends lost 4 bases and 0 bases, in that order; junction bases with no gene match: 11. Written as DNA, the CDR3 is TGTGCCAGCAGCTCCCGGAGCCTGACTAGCGACTCCTACGAGCAGTACTTC. Protein product: CASSSRSLTSDSYEQYF.

The table lists this clonotype with a few counts. The V call is TRBV12-3 or TRBV12-4, the J call TRBJ2-3; unclear D gene. Deletions cut 6 bases from V and 3 bases from J, with 16 bases between. This CDR3 is built from 15 residues. The CDR3 loop reads CASRSRGSITDTQYF. The CDR3 DNA sequence: TGTGCCAGCAGGTCGCGCGGATCCATAACAGATACGCAGTATTTT.

This clonotype was recorded a few times. This sequence joins TRBV6-5 and TRBJ2-1; D is unresolved. Germline V CDR1 and CDR2: MNHEY, SVGAGI. This CDR3 region has 17 residues. Trimming took off 0 bases at V and 7 bases at J, with 19 bases between the two ends. CDR3: CASSYSRSGFSRNEQFF. CDR3 nucleotides: TGTGCCAGCAGTTACTCGAGGTCTGGGTTTTCACGAAATGAGCAGTTCTTC.

This chain uses TRBV5-5 with TRBJ1-6; D ambiguous. The CDR3 runs to 16 residues. V was trimmed by 1 base and J by 0 bases, leaving 8 bases between them. CDR1 and CDR2 (germline): SGHKS, YYEKEE (reference sequence). The CDR3 protein is CASSLRPRSYNSPLHF. In nucleotides, the CDR3 is TGTGCCAGCAGCTTGAGGCCGCGCTCCTATAATTCACCCCTCCACTTT.

This clonotype came up many times. The chain has TRBV7-8 and TRBJ2-5, with TRBD2 identical over 12 bases. V was clipped by 0 bases and J by 7 bases; unmatched bases: 0. The germline gives CDR1 SGHVS, CDR2 FQNEAQ. The CDR3 is 14 amino acids. The CDR3 region is CASSLALAGGTQYF. The CDR3 DNA is TGTGCCAGCAGCTTAGCACTAGCGGGAGGGACCCAGTACTTC.

This clonotype has more than one count but fewer than ten. The chain has TRBV5-1 and TRBJ2-1, with D maybe TRBD2 (7 bases). V was pared by 5 bases and J by 8 bases, with 14 bases between. Germline CDR1 reads SGHRS; CDR2 reads YFSETQ. CDR3 length equals 13 residues. CDR3 amino acids: CASRPGGSYEQFF. As DNA, the CDR3 is TGCGCCAGCAGGCCGGGGGGCAGCTATGAGCAGTTCTTC.

This clonotype came up a few times. This chain joins TRBV20-1 and TRBJ1-4; D perhaps matches TRBD1 (6 bases). V dropped 6 bases and J dropped 8 bases, with 22 bases sitting between them. This CDR3 region has 15 residues. Germline-derived CDR1 and CDR2 are DFQATT and SNEGSKA (reference sequence). The CDR3 loop is CSALPLVGGREKLFF. The CDR3 nucleotides are TGCAGTGCCTTACCTCTCGTGGGGGGCCGGGAAAAACTGTTTTTT.

This sequence joins TRBV12-3 or TRBV12-4 and TRBJ2-3; D ambiguous. V lost 3 bases to trimming and J lost 8 bases, with 3 bases between them. The CDR3 consists of 10 residues. The CDR3 nucleotides read TGTGCCAGCAGTTTTGGTACGCAGTATTTT. Translation gives CASSFGTQYF.

The chain has TRBV27 and TRBJ2-1; no definite D call. There are 13 residues in the CDR3. CDR1 and CDR2 from the germline V gene are MNHEY and SMNVEV (reference sequence). V was pared by 6 bases and J by 4 bases, with 10 bases between. In nucleotides, the CDR3 is TGTGCCAGCAGCGTGGCAAATTACAATGAGCAGTTCTTC. Protein sequence: CASSVANYNEQFF.

The chain carries TRBV6-2 or TRBV6-3 and TRBJ2-1, with 8 positions matching TRBD1. The CDR3 has 20 residues. J was trimmed by 8 bases and V by 0 bases; bases with no gene match: 21. In germline, CDR1 is MNHEY, CDR2 SVGEGT. DNA of the CDR3: TGTGCCAGCAGTTACTCAAGCCGTTCGACAGGGGCTGAAATGTGGGATGAGCAGTTCTTC. Amino acids: CASSYSSRSTGAEMWDEQFF.

This clonotype was seen at least ten times. This rearrangement joins TRBV12-3 or TRBV12-4 to TRBJ2-1, with unresolved D. V gave up 3 bases and J gave up 12 bases, with 12 bases separating them. The CDR3 length is 12 residues. CDR3 amino acids: CASSFFVARQFF. Here the CDR3 DNA reads TGTGCCAGCAGTTTTTTTGTGGCTCGGCAGTTCTTC.

The chain couples TRBV7-8 to TRBJ2-7; no clear D. The V end lost 1 base, the J end lost 1 base, and 8 bases lay between the germline ends. The germline V gene encodes CDR1 SGHVS and CDR2 FQNEAQ. The CDR3 is 14 residues long. Written as DNA, the CDR3 is TGTGCCAGCAGCTTAGAGTTGGATTCCTACGAGCAGTACTTC. Protein: CASSLELDSYEQYF.

V is TRBV5-1 and J is TRBJ2-6; 8 positions agree with TRBD1. CDR1 is SGHRS, CDR2 YFSETQ, per germline. The CDR3 length is 17 residues. Losses at the gene ends were 1 base for V and 18 bases for J; bases not matched to a gene: 21. In DNA form, the CDR3 reads TGCGCCAGCAGCTTGTTGAGGACAGGGACAACCGCCGAAGGGAGGACTTTC. Its protein product is CASSLLRTGTTAEGRTF.

This clonotype was detected only a few times. The chain carries TRBV5-1 and TRBJ2-1; possible D gene TRBD1, 5 bases. CDR1 is SGHRS, CDR2 YFSETQ, per germline. Trimming took off 3 bases at V and 7 bases at J, with 8 bases between the two ends. The CDR3 runs 12 residues. CDR3 DNA: TGCGCCAGCAGCTGGGGCGAGAATGAGCAGTTCTTC. Its protein product is CASSWGENEQFF.

This chain uses TRBV6-5 with TRBJ2-2, with 7 bases aligning to TRBD1. J was trimmed by 5 bases and V by 3 bases; bases with no gene match: 3. Germline V gene data show CDR1 as MNHEY and CDR2 as SVGAGI. The CDR3 is 14 residues long. CDR3 bases: TGTGCCAGCAGTTATGGCAGGGGGACCGGGGAGCTGTTTTTT. Its translation: CASSYGRGTGELFF.

The rearrangement joins TRBV5-1 to TRBJ2-3, with 10 nucleotides matching TRBD2. With 4 bases clipped from V and 3 bases from J, the junction kept 5 bases outside the gene matches. The CDR3 is 15 residues long. Germline lookup yields CDR1 SGHRS and CDR2 YFSETQ. The CDR3 sequence: CASSPSGSNTDTQYF. The DNA for the CDR3 is TGCGCCAGCAGCCCTAGCGGGAGTAATACAGATACGCAGTATTTT.

V usage is TRBV23-1 and J usage is TRBJ2-7; D is undetermined. TRBV23-1 is marked as an open reading frame, function uncertain. V was pared by 4 bases and J by 1 base, with 11 bases between. This CDR3 is built from 14 residues. The DNA of the CDR3 is TGCGCCAGCAGTCCCCGTGGGCGGTCCTACGAGCAGTACTTC. Its translation is CASSPRGRSYEQYF.

This clonotype has only a few counts. The V and J genes are TRBV5-6 and TRBJ2-1; 7 bases align to TRBD1. The V gene's germline CDR1 is SGHDT and CDR2 YYEEEE. CDR3 length equals 15 residues. V gave up 6 bases and J gave up 2 bases; unmatched junction bases: 8. The CDR3 is CASTSAGGPYNEQFF. CDR3 nucleotides: TGTGCCAGCACCTCGGCAGGGGGACCCTACAATGAGCAGTTCTTC.

This clonotype was seen a handful of times. The chain employs TRBV29-1 and TRBJ1-3; weak D call: TRBD1 (6 bases). The germline V gene encodes CDR1 SQVTM and CDR2 ANQGSEA. V was trimmed by 3 bases and J by 4 bases, leaving 13 bases between them. The CDR3 spans 14 residues. CDR3 region: CSVETTGKGNTIYF. The CDR3 bases are TGCAGCGTTGAGACTACAGGGAAAGGAAACACCATATATTTT.

The chain links TRBV7-2 to TRBJ2-3, with 8 positions matching TRBD2. V shed 0 bases, J shed 0 bases, and the junction held 14 bases outside the gene matches. The CDR3 totals 20 residues. Germline assignment: CDR1 SGHTA and CDR2 FQGNSA. CDR3 protein: CASSLAVGFSGTSSTDTQYF. The CDR3 region has the DNA TGTGCCAGCAGCTTAGCCGTGGGTTTTAGCGGGACCTCTAGCACAGATACGCAGTATTTT.

A few counts support this clonotype. The chain links TRBV7-2 to TRBJ2-1; TRBD2 matches at 14 bases. V was clipped by 6 bases and J by 10 bases; unmatched bases: 17. This CDR3 is 18 amino acids long. Looked up from germline, CDR1 is SGHTA and CDR2 is FQGNSA. CDR3 bases: TGTGCCAGCAGTCCTCGGACTAGCGGGAGGCTGGTCACGGAGGAGCAGTTCTTC. Translating gives CASSPRTSGRLVTEEQFF. Full variable domain (outside the CDR3, taken from reference TRBV7-2 and TRBJ2-1): GAGVSQSPSNKVTEKGKDVELRCDPISGHTALYWYRQSLGQGLEFLIYFQGNSAPDKSGLPSDRFSAERTGGSVSTLTIQRTQQEDSAVYLCASSPRTSGRLVTEEQFFGPGTRLTVL.

Only a few counts were recorded for this clonotype. V usage is TRBV6-2 or TRBV6-3 and J usage is TRBJ2-6; D gene ambiguous. The germline gives CDR1 MNHEY, CDR2 SVGEGT. V was clipped by 2 bases and J by 0 bases, with 5 bases between them. There are 15 residues in the CDR3. CDR3 coding DNA: TGTGCCAGCAGTTACCCCGGCTCTGGGGCCAACGTCCTGACTTTC. This encodes CASSYPGSGANVLTF.

This clonotype has ten or more counts. This chain links TRBV5-5 with TRBJ1-2; TRBD1 agrees at 10 bases. The CDR3 spans 16 residues. The trim removed 0 bases at V and 4 bases at J, leaving 6 bases unmatched. Per germline, CDR1 SGHKS and CDR2 YYEKEE (reference sequence). CDR3 DNA: TGTGCCAGCAGCTTGGCCGCTGGGACAGGGGTCTATGGCTACACCTTC. Translating gives CASSLAAGTGVYGYTF.

V usage is TRBV6-1 and J usage is TRBJ2-5; a possible D gene is TRBD1 (5 bases). The V and J ends lost 5 bases and 4 bases respectively, with 14 bases between them. This CDR3 is 14 amino acids long. Per germline, CDR1 MNHNS and CDR2 SASEGT. The CDR3 DNA reads TGTGCCAGCAGTCTTCACGGCAGGGCAGAGACCCAGTACTTC. This sequence encodes CASSLHGRAETQYF.

This clonotype has only a few counts. The gene calls are TRBV7-3 and TRBJ1-6; D ambiguous. Germline V gene lookup returns CDR1 SGHTA and CDR2 FQGTGA. CDR3 size: 16 residues. V was pared by 3 bases and J by 6 bases, with 15 bases between. CDR3 amino acids: CASSFPAMDGNSPLHF. The CDR3 DNA sequence: TGTGCCAGCAGCTTTCCCGCGATGGACGGTAATTCACCCCTCCACTTT.

This clonotype was detected many times. The rearrangement links TRBV29-1 to TRBJ2-7, with TRBD2 identical over 8 bases. The germline V gene encodes CDR1 SQVTM and CDR2 ANQGSEA. The CDR3 is 13 residues long. Unmatched junction bases numbered 5, after V lost 5 bases and J lost 2 bases. As DNA, the CDR3 is TGCAGCGTTTCCGGGACTAGAACCTACGAGCAGTACTTC. It yields the protein CSVSGTRTYEQYF.

This clonotype was detected a few times. The rearrangement joins TRBV20-1 to TRBJ2-1; D not certain. Per the germline V gene, CDR1 is DFQATT and CDR2 is SNEGSKA (reference sequence). Trimming shortened V by 4 bases and J by 7 bases, and 20 bases separated the two germline ends. This CDR3 region has 15 residues. The CDR3 region is CSATPLIQGQNEQFF. CDR3 bases: TGCAGTGCTACTCCCCTAATACAAGGGCAAAATGAGCAGTTCTTC.

The chain is built from TRBV12-3 or TRBV12-4 and TRBJ2-3; no reliable D call. There are 16 residues in the CDR3. V lost 2 bases and J lost 2, with 14 bases in between. The CDR3 reads CASSLFGTTYTDTQYF. The CDR3 nucleotides read TGTGCCAGCAGTTTATTCGGAACCACTTACACAGATACGCAGTATTTT.